These 19 T cell receptor beta chains came from one sample sequenced in a study of blood T cell repertoires in COVID-19. Clones were sequenced by immunoSEQ multiplex PCR, and TCRdb holds only the in-frame ones, with some missing. The profile shows about 250,000 clones, 70% to 85% of them singletons. The sample taken for sequencing was peripheral blood. These receptors all stem from a woman aged 40 to 55 with active or convalescent COVID-19.

V is TRBV6-6 and J is TRBJ1-1; D might be TRBD1 (5 bases). The CDR3 extends over 13 amino acids. Per the germline V gene, CDR1 is MNHNY and CDR2 is SVGAGI (reference sequence). V lost 4 bases, J lost 1 base, and 7 bases lay in between. The CDR3, as DNA: TGTGCCAGCAGTTGGGGCTCGAACACTGAAGCTTTCTTT. Its translation is CASSWGSNTEAFF.

This chain joins TRBV5-1 and TRBJ2-3; 11 nucleotides match TRBD2. V lost 1 base and J lost 3; bases outside the gene matches: 1. From germline, CDR1 is SGHRS and CDR2 YFSETQ. The length of the CDR3 is 15 residues. The CDR3 loop is CASSLTSGGTDTQYF. The DNA for the CDR3 is TGCGCCAGCAGCTTGACTAGCGGGGGAACAGATACGCAGTATTTT.

CDR3 region: CASSMPMRRGNYGYTF. The CDR3, as DNA: TGTGCCAGTAGTATGCCCATGCGCCGGGGGAACTATGGCTACACCTTC. The V and J genes are TRBV19 and TRBJ1-2, with D possibly TRBD1 on 5 matching bases. Germline V gene data show CDR1 as LNHDA and CDR2 as SQIVND (reference sequence). CDR3 length: 16 amino acids. V lost 3 bases, J lost 2 bases, and 16 bases lay in between.

The chain is built from TRBV6-1 and TRBJ2-7, with a weak D call TRBD2 (6 bases). The V gene's germline CDR1 is MNHNS and CDR2 SASEGT. Trimming cost V 1 base and J 6 bases, with 13 bases left between them. CDR3 length: 14 residues. The CDR3 here is CASSEVWTTSEQYV. CDR3 DNA: TGTGCCAGCAGTGAAGTTTGGACTACATCCGAGCAGTACGTC.

The rearrangement joins TRBV6-5 to TRBJ1-5, with D perhaps TRBD1 (6 bases). The CDR3 is made up of 15 amino acids. Germline CDR1 reads MNHEY; CDR2 reads SVGAGI. Trimming took 6 bases from V and 1 from J, leaving 13 bases between them. The CDR3 protein is CASRAVRGSNQPQHF. Written as DNA, the CDR3 is TGTGCCAGCAGGGCCGTTAGGGGGAGCAATCAGCCCCAGCATTTT.

This clone was counted only a few times. The chain uses TRBV6-5 and TRBJ1-6, with D hard to call. Trimming shortened V by 4 bases and J by 7 bases, and 8 bases separated the two germline ends. Germline values: CDR1 MNHEY, CDR2 SVGAGI. The CDR3 spans 13 residues. CDR3 bases: TGTGCCAGCAGTTTGGGCGGGAATTCACCCCTCCACTTT. Translation gives CASSLGGNSPLHF.

The chain is built from TRBV12-5 and TRBJ1-6; D is unresolved. There are 13 residues in the CDR3. Per germline, CDR1 LGHNT and CDR2 FRNRAP. V dropped 2 bases and J dropped 10 bases, with 9 bases sitting between them. The CDR3 DNA sequence: TGTGCTAGTGGTTTGCCGGGTGGCTCACCCCTCCACTTT. This sequence encodes CASGLPGGSPLHF.

About this clone itself: This may be a read error, as it is one base from a much larger clone. The chain uses TRBV2 and TRBJ1-1, with D possibly being TRBD1 (5 bases). Trimming pared 5 bases from V and 0 bases from J, leaving 7 bases between. The V gene's germline CDR1 is SNHLY and CDR2 FYNNEI. This CDR3 is built from 13 residues. CDR3 in DNA: TGTGCCAGCAGTCCGACAGTGAACACTGAAGCTTTCTTT. Amino acids: CASSPTVNTEAFF.

The chain's CDR3 is CASSLGSREQFF. CDR3 in DNA: TGTGCCAGCAGTTTAGGGTCGAGGGAGCAGTTCTTC. V gene TRBV12-3 or TRBV12-4 combines with J gene TRBJ2-1, with D uncertain. The V gene lost 1 base and the J gene lost 10 bases, with 8 bases spanning the gap. The CDR3 sequence is 12 residues long.

This clone appeared a single time. Distinct nucleotide sequences in the sample also encode this CDR3. The gene calls are TRBV5-1 and TRBJ2-7, with D maybe TRBD2 (5 bases). Germline CDR1 reads SGHRS; CDR2 reads YFSETQ. The CDR3 is 13 residues long. The V end was cut by 2 bases, the J end by 4 bases, with 10 bases between. This CDR3 reads CASSFEGLYEQYF. DNA for the CDR3: TGCGCCAGCAGCTTTGAGGGCCTTTACGAGCAGTACTTC.

The chain joins TRBV28 to TRBJ1-5, with D perhaps matching TRBD1 (6 bases). The CDR3 sequence is 13 residues long. V was clipped by 7 bases and J by 3 bases, with 10 bases between them. CDR1 MDHEN and CDR2 SYDVKM come from the germline V gene. As DNA, the CDR3 is TGTGCCAGCATAACAGGGCCCAATCAGCCCCAGCATTTT. It specifies CASITGPNQPQHF.

Details on this clone: Other DNA sequences in this sample translate to the same CDR3. The chain combines TRBV29-1 with TRBJ1-2; the D gene is possibly TRBD1 (6 bases). V was cut by 4 bases and J by 5 bases, with 8 bases left in between. CDR1 is SQVTM, CDR2 ANQGSEA, per germline. This CDR3 has 11 residues. The chain's CDR3 is CSVVRGYGYTF. The DNA for the CDR3 is TGCAGCGTTGTGAGGGGGTATGGCTACACCTTC.

This clone was detected only once. The genes are TRBV12-3 or TRBV12-4 and TRBJ2-1; TRBD2 aligns across 8 bases. The CDR3 sequence is 12 residues long. The CDR3, as DNA: TGTTTAAGCGGGGGAACTTACAATGAGCAGTTCTTC. Its translation: CLSGGTYNEQFF.

This sequence joins TRBV6-5 and TRBJ2-7, with 12 bases matching TRBD2. The CDR3 has 15 amino acids. With 7 bases clipped from V and 5 bases from J, the junction kept 9 bases outside the gene matches. Germline V gene lookup returns CDR1 MNHEY and CDR2 SVGAGI. CDR3 protein: CASTQLAGGPHEQYV. The CDR3 coding sequence is TGTGCCAGCACGCAGCTAGCGGGGGGGCCCCACGAGCAGTACGTC.

The chain recombines TRBV18 with TRBJ1-2, with 7 bases fitting TRBD1. CDR1 and CDR2 from the germline V gene are KGHSH and LQKENI. The junction had 14 bases not matched to a gene; V was cut back by 4 bases and J by 6 bases. This CDR3 contains 16 residues. The CDR3 bases are TGTGCCAGCTCACAATCCGGGACAGCCCCTATAAATGGCTACACCTTC. Protein: CASSQSGTAPINGYTF.

The V gene is TRBV9, the J gene TRBJ1-4; D gene unclear. Germline CDR1 and CDR2: SGDLS and YYNGEE. V was trimmed by 0 bases and J by 3 bases, leaving 9 bases between them. The CDR3 covers 15 residues. The CDR3 DNA reads TGTGCCAGCAGCGTAGGTGGAGGGTCTAATGAAAAACTGTTTTTT. Encoded protein: CASSVGGGSNEKLFF.

This clone has a single count. This chain uses TRBV28 with TRBJ2-7, with TRBD2 as a possible D gene (5 bases). Trimming pared 6 bases from V and 4 bases from J, leaving 10 bases between. The germline gives CDR1 MDHEN, CDR2 SYDVKM. The CDR3 loop spans 12 amino acids. The CDR3 reads CASSRDLYEQYV. CDR3 bases: TGTGCCAGCAGCCGGGATCTATACGAGCAGTACGTC.

The chain links TRBV19 to TRBJ1-3; possibly TRBD1 for D (6 bases). The CDR3 is 16 amino acids. Trimming took 7 bases from V and 0 from J, leaving 16 bases between them. Germline CDR1 is LNHDA and CDR2 is SQIVND (reference sequence). The CDR3 bases are TGTGCCAGTACTCGGACAGTGACGAGCTCTGGAAACACCATATATTTT. Amino acids: CASTRTVTSSGNTIYF.

The V and J genes are TRBV2 and TRBJ1-2, with 7 bases fitting TRBD1. This CDR3 has 13 residues. Germline V gene lookup returns CDR1 SNHLY and CDR2 FYNNEI. V dropped 4 bases and J dropped 7; count of bases not matched to a gene: 6. CDR3 sequence reads: CASSVSGGVGYTF. The CDR3 coding sequence is TGTGCCAGCAGTGTTTCAGGGGGTGTTGGCTACACCTTC.